One sample yielded the 3 T cell receptor beta chains listed below, sequenced in a study of T cells in Graves' hyperthyroidism and ophthalmopathy. The CDR3 regions of TCR beta were amplified from RNA transcripts. First-round RT-PCR with HTBI primers amplified the TCR CDR3 region. TCRdb used MiXCR to reprocess the multiplex PCR reads, holding one entry per CDR3 protein. The sample lists about 280,000 distinct CDR3 sequences, less than 30% occurring once. The sequencing sample was made of blood. The receptor source for this set is a man in his forties with Graves' hyperthyroidism that later progressed to Graves' ophthalmopathy.

The CDR3 bases are TGTGCCAGCAGTCTCTCCATCAGGGGAACTGAAGCTTTCTTT. It encodes CASSLSIRGTEAFF. This sequence joins TRBV12-3 or TRBV12-4 and TRBJ1-1; the D gene is possibly TRBD1 (6 bases). The CDR3 sequence is 14 residues long. The V and J ends lost 5 bases and 5 bases respectively, with 15 bases between them.

This clonotype was picked up many times. This chain connects TRBV2 to TRBJ2-2; 11 bases line up with TRBD2. Germline CDR1 is SNHLY and CDR2 is FYNNEI. The CDR3 spans 18 residues. V dropped 8 bases and J dropped 4; count of bases not matched to a gene: 15. Here the CDR3 reads CASYVDRLAGPITGELFF. The CDR3 region has the DNA TGTGCCAGCTACGTCGATCGACTAGCGGGACCTATCACCGGGGAGCTGTTTTTT.

Ten or more counts support this clonotype. This chain connects TRBV2 to TRBJ1-1; no reliable D call. Germline V gene lookup returns CDR1 SNHLY and CDR2 FYNNEI. The CDR3 contains 15 residues. The germline V and J ends were trimmed by 7 bases and 3 bases, with 18 bases remaining between them. The CDR3 sequence is CASNKRVRVDTEAFF. In DNA form, the CDR3 reads TGTGCCAGCAACAAGAGGGTGAGGGTCGACACTGAAGCTTTCTTT.